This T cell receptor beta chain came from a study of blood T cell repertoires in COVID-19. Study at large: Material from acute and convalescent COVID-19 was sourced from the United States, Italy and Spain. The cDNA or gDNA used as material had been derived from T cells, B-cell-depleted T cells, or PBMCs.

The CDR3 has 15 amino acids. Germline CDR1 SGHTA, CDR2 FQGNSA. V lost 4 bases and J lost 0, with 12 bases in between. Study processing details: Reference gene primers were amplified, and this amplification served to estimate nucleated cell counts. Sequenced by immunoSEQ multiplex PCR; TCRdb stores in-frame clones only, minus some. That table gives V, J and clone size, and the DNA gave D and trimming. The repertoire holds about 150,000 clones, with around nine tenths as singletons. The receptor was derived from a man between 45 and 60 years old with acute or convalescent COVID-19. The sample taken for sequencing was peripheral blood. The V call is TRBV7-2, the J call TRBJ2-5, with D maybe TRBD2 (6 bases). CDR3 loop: CASSSSGLHQETQYF. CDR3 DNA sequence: TGTGCCAGCAGCTCATCGGGACTCCACCAAGAGACCCAGTACTTC.